This T cell receptor beta chain came from a study of monozygotic twins with inflammatory bowel disease. The blood volume drawn from each donor was around 2.6 ml. Note on this clonotype: The antigen remains undetermined.

This CDR3 has 16 residues. CDR1 is MNHEY, CDR2 SVGAGI, per germline. Each CDR3 protein gets one entry in TCRdb, which reprocessed the 5' RACE reads and gives no DNA. Here the sample table reports about 450,000 distinct CDR3 sequences. Notes on the study in general: Among twins, concordant and discordant pairs did not differ in repertoire similarity, possibly from limited power. The co-twins with IBD showed lower TCRbeta diversity (inverse Simpson) than their healthy siblings.

This chain joins TRBV6-5 and TRBJ1-5. The sequence was collected from a human donor with ulcerative colitis or Crohn's disease, or a healthy co-twin of an affected twin (not recorded which). The sequenced sample was blood. CDR3 sequence reads: CASSYASDHSNQPQHF.